The 5 T cell receptor beta chains in this list originate from one sample, sequenced in a study of circulating and synovial CD4+ cells in juvenile arthritis. Assay used: immunoSEQ multiplex PCR; TCRdb lists only in-frame clones, some missing. The table has around 30,000 clones, about 96% seen once. Material for sequencing was CD4+ T cells from blood. Every receptor here comes from a human donor with juvenile idiopathic arthritis.

Of note for this clone: Distinct nucleotide sequences in the sample also encode this CDR3. V is TRBV25-1 and J is TRBJ1-6; tentatively, D is TRBD1 (5 bases). CDR1 is MGHDK and CDR2 is SYGVNS in the germline V gene. This CDR3 comprises 17 residues. V gave up 4 bases and J gave up 0 bases, with 13 bases separating them. CDR3 loop: CASSGRGSRSYNSPLHF. The CDR3 DNA reads TGTGCCAGCAGTGGGAGGGGATCGCGCTCCTATAATTCACCCCTCCACTTT. Based on the CDR3 plus reference TRBV25-1 and TRBJ1-6, the full variable domain is EADIYQTPRYLVIGTGKKITLECSQTMGHDKMYWYQQDPGMELHLIHYSYGVNSTEKGDLSSESTVSRIRTEHFPLTLESARPSHTSQYLCASSGRGSRSYNSPLHFGNGTRLTVT.

The genes are TRBV7-2 and TRBJ2-5; no reliable D call. The germline gives CDR1 SGHTA, CDR2 FQGNSA. The CDR3 consists of 10 residues. The V gene lost 8 bases and the J gene lost 5 bases, with 6 bases spanning the gap. The CDR3 protein is CASSGETQYF. The CDR3 region has the DNA TGTGCCAGCTCCGGGGAGACCCAGTACTTC.

The chain couples TRBV27 to TRBJ2-1; 9 nucleotides agree with TRBD2. This CDR3 is 16 amino acids long. V lost 7 bases, J lost 0 bases, and 7 bases stayed unmatched. Germline V CDR1 and CDR2: MNHEY, SMNVEV (reference sequence). The CDR3 sequence is CASTLISGSSYNEQFF. DNA for the CDR3: TGTGCCAGCACGCTTATTAGCGGGAGCTCCTACAATGAGCAGTTCTTC.

This clone was recorded only once. V usage is TRBV25-1 and J usage is TRBJ1-4; 11 nucleotides agree with TRBD1. J was trimmed by 7 bases and V by 4 bases; bases with no gene match: 5. Germline values: CDR1 MGHDK, CDR2 SYGVNS. The CDR3 loop spans 15 amino acids. The CDR3, as DNA: TGTGCCAGCAGTGTTCGAGGACAGGGGGCTGAAAAACTGTTTTTT. Translating it yields CASSVRGQGAEKLFF.

The J gene is TRBJ1-1, the V gene TRBV6-5; D perhaps matches TRBD1 (5 bases). Germline CDR1 reads MNHEY; CDR2 reads SVGAGI. The length of the CDR3 is 13 residues. Trimming left V 5 bases short and J 4 bases short, with 11 bases between. The CDR3 sequence is CASSNGGTTEAFF. The CDR3 region has the DNA TGTGCCAGCAGTAACGGGGGGACCACTGAAGCTTTCTTT.